This TCR beta chain emerged from a study of blood T cell repertoires in COVID-19. Whole-study context: From T cells, B-cell-depleted T cells, or PBMCs came the material, which was cDNA or gDNA.

The V end lost 5 bases, the J end lost 4 bases, and 17 bases lay between the germline ends. The CDR3 is made up of 15 amino acids. Germline-derived CDR1 and CDR2 are MDHEN and SYDVKM. Per the study methods: The assay estimated nucleated cells by amplifying reference gene primers. Libraries were prepared by immunoSEQ multiplex PCR; TCRdb keeps only in-frame clonotypes and omits some of them. The V and J calls and the clone size are those of that table, but D and trimming were determined from the DNA. The sample lists fewer than 80,000 clones, around nine tenths occurring once. Seattle patients were enrolled while actively infected and followed longitudinally.

This chain links TRBV28 with TRBJ1-1; D might be TRBD1 (5 bases). The receptor was derived from a man older than 75 with COVID-19, enrolled during active disease. The sample consisted of peripheral blood. This CDR3 reads CASSPRGRSVTEAFF. CDR3 sequence (DNA): TGTGCCAGCAGTCCCCGGGGGAGGTCGGTCACTGAAGCTTTCTTT.